These 26 T cell receptor beta chains were all obtained from the same sample, sequenced in a study of cytomegalovirus exposure and HLA in healthy donors (dated by TCRdb to the late 2010s). Preparation of the library involved the immunoSEQ multiplex PCR assay. For the multiplex PCR, a mixture combining 60 forward primers for TCR Vbeta segments and 13 reverse primers for TCR Jbeta segments was used. This is the immuneACCESS table as TCRdb keeps it, with only in-frame sequences that have V and J called. A part of the clones is gone; compared with another copy, unresolved V genes explain less than half, and the rest is unexplained. For this sample there are roughly 160,000 clones; approximately 78% appear just once. The ten largest account for 8.5% of the sample. Sequenced: PBMCs. These receptors all come from a male donor in good health and CMV-seropositive.

This clone has just a few counts. V gene TRBV6-4 combines with J gene TRBJ2-1; 12 nucleotides match TRBD1. CDR3 length: 16 residues. The V gene's germline CDR1 is MRHNA and CDR2 SNTAGT. V lost 2 bases and J lost 8; bases outside the gene matches: 7. The CDR3 reads CASSDQPGTGGDEQFF. Written as DNA, the CDR3 is TGTGCCAGCAGTGACCAACCCGGGACAGGGGGCGATGAGCAGTTCTTC.

The rearrangement links TRBV5-1 to TRBJ1-1, with D possibly being TRBD1 (6 bases). V lost 4 bases and J lost 0, with 10 bases in between. The CDR3 loop spans 14 amino acids. Per the germline V gene, CDR1 is SGHRS and CDR2 is YFSETQ. The DNA of the CDR3 is TGCGCCAGCAGCCTGGGGACATTGAACACTGAAGCTTTCTTT. It codes for CASSLGTLNTEAFF.

V gene TRBV18 combines with J gene TRBJ2-1, with 10 bases matching TRBD1. The V gene end was trimmed by 4 bases and the J gene end by 4 bases; junction bases not matched to a gene: 10. The CDR3 contains 17 residues. From germline, CDR1 is KGHSH and CDR2 LQKENI. CDR3 residues: CASSLKYRDRGYNEQFF. The DNA for the CDR3 is TGTGCCAGCTCACTAAAGTACCGGGACAGGGGTTACAATGAGCAGTTCTTC.

The rearrangement joins TRBV7-2 to TRBJ2-2; a weak D match, TRBD1 (5 bases). The V end was cut by 5 bases, the J end by 0 bases, with 7 bases between. CDR3 length: 14 amino acids. Germline V CDR1 and CDR2: SGHTA, FQGNSA. The CDR3: CASSARANTGELFF. The CDR3 coding sequence is TGTGCCAGCAGCGCCAGGGCGAACACCGGGGAGCTGTTTTTT.

The chain joins TRBV4-3 to TRBJ1-1, with D perhaps matching TRBD1 (6 bases). The CDR3 length is 15 residues. Germline V gene lookup returns CDR1 LGHNA and CDR2 YSLEER. Trimming removed 0 bases at V and 1 base at J, with 9 bases between. CDR3 residues: CASSQDRGWNTEAFF. The CDR3 DNA follows: TGCGCCAGCAGCCAAGACAGGGGATGGAACACTGAAGCTTTCTTT.

This clone was seen more than once but under ten times. The rearrangement joins TRBV25-1 to TRBJ2-1; 8 positions agree with TRBD2. This CDR3 is 13 amino acids long. Germline CDR1 is MGHDK and CDR2 is SYGVNS. V was clipped by 4 bases and J by 9 bases; unmatched bases: 5. The CDR3 spells CASSGAGDPEQFF. The DNA of the CDR3 is TGTGCCAGCAGTGGAGCGGGAGACCCTGAGCAGTTCTTC.

The chain is built from TRBV10-3 and TRBJ1-1, with TRBD1 matching 9 bases. Looked up from germline, CDR1 is ENHRY and CDR2 is SYGVKD. This CDR3 is 15 amino acids long. V shed 6 bases, J shed 1 base, and the junction held 6 bases outside the gene matches. In nucleotides, the CDR3 is TGTGCCATCAGCCCGGGACAGGGCGGGAACACTGAAGCTTTCTTT. Its protein is CAISPGQGGNTEAFF.

This chain joins TRBV6-1 and TRBJ2-7; 8 nucleotides match TRBD1. Losses at the gene ends were 4 bases for V and 4 bases for J; bases not matched to a gene: 6. Germline CDR1 and CDR2: MNHNS and SASEGT. The CDR3 totals 14 residues. In DNA form, the CDR3 reads TGTGCCAGCAGTGCTACGACAGGGGCATACGAGCAGTACTTC. Its protein is CASSATTGAYEQYF.

The V and J genes are TRBV4-3 and TRBJ2-7, with D possibly matching TRBD1 (5 bases). V gave up 2 bases and J gave up 5 bases, with 16 bases separating them. Germline lookup yields CDR1 LGHNA and CDR2 YSLEER. This CDR3 region has 15 residues. CDR3: CASSQKTQVFDEQYF. The CDR3 DNA sequence: TGCGCCAGCAGCCAAAAGACACAGGTTTTTGACGAGCAGTACTTC.

The chain couples TRBV7-2 to TRBJ1-4; D gene ambiguous. Germline CDR1 is SGHTA and CDR2 is FQGNSA. Deletions cut 5 bases from V and 7 bases from J, with 8 bases between. The CDR3 totals 12 residues. Written as DNA, the CDR3 is TGTGCCAGCAGCCGGTACGGTGAAAAACTGTTTTTT. Translation: CASSRYGEKLFF.

This clone is a singleton in its sample. The rearrangement joins TRBV18 to TRBJ2-7; 9 bases fit TRBD1. V lost 0 bases to trimming and J lost 5 bases; unmatched junction nucleotides: 8. CDR1 is KGHSH and CDR2 is LQKENI in the germline V gene. The CDR3 extends over 16 amino acids. Here the CDR3 DNA reads TGTGCCAGCTCACCACCCACAGGGACAGGGAGCAACGAGCAGTACTTC. This codes for CASSPPTGTGSNEQYF.

The chain is built from TRBV30 and TRBJ1-5; 9 nucleotides align to TRBD1. This CDR3 is built from 13 residues. The junction had 6 bases not matched to a gene; V was cut back by 7 bases and J by 5 bases. Germline CDR1 is GTSNPN and CDR2 is SVGIG (reference sequence). The CDR3 reads CAYTGGTDQPQHF. CDR3 nucleotides: TGTGCCTACACAGGGGGCACCGATCAGCCCCAGCATTTT. The full variable domain, in which reference TRBV30 and TRBJ1-5 provide the parts outside the CDR3, is SQTIHQWPATLVQPVGSPLSLECTVEGTSNPNLYWYRQAAGRGLQLLFYSVGIGQISSEVPQNLSASRPQDRQFILSSKKLLLSDSGFYLCAYTGGTDQPQHFGDGTRLSIL.

J is TRBJ2-1 and V is TRBV6-6, with TRBD1 identical over 7 bases. The V and J ends lost 1 base and 4 bases, in that order; junction bases with no gene match: 4. The germline gives CDR1 MNHNY, CDR2 SVGAGI (reference sequence). CDR3 length: 15 amino acids. The CDR3 bases are TGTGCCAGCAGTTACTTAAGACAGGGTTACAATGAGCAGTTCTTC. Protein: CASSYLRQGYNEQFF.

This clone came up once. The chain joins TRBV5-4 to TRBJ2-7, with unresolved D. V lost 3 bases and J 5 bases, leaving 9 bases between the germline ends. CDR3 length: 12 residues. The germline V gene has CDR1 SGHNT and CDR2 YYREEE (reference sequence). In nucleotides, the CDR3 is TGTGCCAGCAGCTCCTACGCCCACGAGCAGTACTTC. Translating it yields CASSSYAHEQYF.

The rearrangement joins TRBV5-1 to TRBJ2-7, with D possibly being TRBD1 (6 bases). Per the germline V gene, CDR1 is SGHRS and CDR2 is YFSETQ. The CDR3 covers 14 residues. Between the trimmed V and J ends, which lost 3 bases and 4 bases, there was a span of 14 bases. CDR3 sequence (DNA): TGCGCCAGCAGCTACCGGGACACTTCATACGAGCAGTACTTC. Protein: CASSYRDTSYEQYF.

This chain links TRBV2 with TRBJ1-2; a possible D gene is TRBD1 (6 bases). This CDR3 contains 16 residues. V lost 2 bases and J lost 4, with 17 bases in between. Germline loops: CDR1 SNHLY, CDR2 FYNNEI. The CDR3 DNA sequence: TGTGCCAGCAGTGAATTGACGCGGACAGTCCGCTATGGCTACACCTTC. It translates to CASSELTRTVRYGYTF.

A single count supports this clone. V and J are TRBV7-9 and TRBJ1-1; D unclear. The CDR3 runs 13 residues. Germline CDR1 SEHNR, CDR2 FQNEAQ (reference sequence). V was clipped by 6 bases and J by 2 bases, with 10 bases between them. CDR3 nucleotide sequence: TGTGCCAGCAGAGTGGCAGGTAACACTGAAGCTTTCTTT. It codes for CASRVAGNTEAFF.

The chain carries TRBV28 and TRBJ2-1; 7 nucleotides agree with TRBD1. With 6 bases clipped from V and 3 bases from J, the junction kept 2 bases outside the gene matches. The length of the CDR3 is 13 residues. CDR1 MDHEN and CDR2 SYDVKM come from the germline V gene. Here the CDR3 DNA reads TGTGCCAGCAGCCAGGGGGACTACAATGAGCAGTTCTTC. It encodes CASSQGDYNEQFF.

The J gene is TRBJ2-6, the V gene TRBV4-3; 8 nucleotides align to TRBD1. The trim removed 1 base at V and 0 bases at J, leaving 5 bases unmatched. The CDR3 loop spans 18 amino acids. CDR1 is LGHNA and CDR2 is YSLEER in the germline V gene. The CDR3 region is CASSQGTGPNSGANVLTF. CDR3 nucleotide sequence: TGCGCCAGCAGCCAAGGGACAGGGCCTAACTCTGGGGCCAACGTCCTGACTTTC.

This chain uses TRBV25-1 with TRBJ2-2, with D maybe TRBD1 (6 bases). Trimming pared 4 bases from V and 0 bases from J, leaving 15 bases between. There are 17 residues in the CDR3. Germline values: CDR1 MGHDK, CDR2 SYGVNS. The CDR3 bases are TGTGCCAGCAGTGTGTTCATGGGACAAGCGAACACCGGGGAGCTGTTTTTT. Its translation: CASSVFMGQANTGELFF.

The genes are TRBV30 and TRBJ1-1; weak D call: TRBD1 (6 bases). CDR3 length: 14 residues. Germline CDR1 and CDR2: GTSNPN and SVGIG (reference sequence). V was cut by 2 bases and J by 9 bases, with 19 bases left in between. The CDR3 protein is CAWSLRSLGGQAFF. As DNA, the CDR3 is TGTGCCTGGAGTCTGCGTAGTTTGGGGGGGCAAGCTTTCTTT.

This clone was counted only a few times. The chain is built from TRBV10-2 and TRBJ2-1, with 10 bases identical to TRBD2. From germline, CDR1 is WSHSY and CDR2 SAAADI. The trim removed 4 bases at V and 15 bases at J, leaving 6 bases unmatched. This CDR3 region has 12 residues. Written as DNA, the CDR3 is TGCGCCAGCAGTGTGCTAGCGGGGGCCCCGTTCTTC. It yields the protein CASSVLAGAPFF.

V is TRBV28 and J is TRBJ1-2; TRBD1 matches at 9 bases. Germline CDR1 and CDR2: MDHEN and SYDVKM. The CDR3 covers 13 residues. The V gene end was trimmed by 5 bases and the J gene end by 7 bases; junction bases not matched to a gene: 5. This CDR3 is CASSQQGAPGYTF. In DNA form, the CDR3 reads TGTGCCAGCAGTCAACAGGGGGCGCCTGGCTACACCTTC.

The chain couples TRBV7-7 to TRBJ2-7, with TRBD1 identical over 7 bases. The CDR3 totals 15 residues. V gave up 5 bases and J gave up 0 bases; unmatched junction bases: 7. Germline V CDR1 and CDR2: SSHAT, FNYEAQ (reference sequence). CDR3: CASSLNRDSSYEQYF. The DNA for the CDR3 is TGTGCCAGCAGCCTCAACCGGGACAGCTCCTACGAGCAGTACTTC. Complete variable domain (other parts from reference TRBV7-7 and TRBJ2-7): GAGVSQSPRYKVTKRGQDVTLRCDPISSHATLYWYQQALGQGPEFLTYFNYEAQPDKSGLPSDRFSAERPEGSISTLTIQRTEQRDSAMYRCASSLNRDSSYEQYFGPGTRLTVT.

This sequence joins TRBV6-1 and TRBJ1-2; D is uncertain. The CDR3 length is 15 residues. V gave up 0 bases and J gave up 0 bases, with 8 bases separating them. Per germline, CDR1 MNHNS and CDR2 SASEGT. The CDR3 DNA reads as TGTGCCAGCAGTGAAGCGGCCACGTCTAACTATGGCTACACCTTC. Translation gives CASSEAATSNYGYTF.

This clone has just one count. This chain links TRBV18 with TRBJ2-7; weak D call: TRBD1 (6 bases). Germline lookup yields CDR1 KGHSH and CDR2 LQKENI. This CDR3 is built from 14 residues. Between the trimmed V and J ends, which lost 5 bases and 2 bases, there was a span of 13 bases. The DNA of the CDR3 is TGTGCCAGCTCAACCGACAGGAATGCCTACGAGCAGTACTTC. It is translated as CASSTDRNAYEQYF.